This T cell receptor beta chain is from a study of cytomegalovirus exposure and HLA in healthy donors. Study-wide results and caveats: The study flagged about 150 TCR beta chains as cytomegalovirus-associated. Exclusion as indistinguishable affected some V segments, including TRBV6-2 and TRBV6-3.

Points on this clone: What it recognizes is unknown.

This CDR3 spans 13 amino acids. Germline assignment: CDR1 MNHNS and CDR2 SASEGT. V lost 5 bases, J lost 0 bases, and 8 bases lay in between. PCR amplification relied on 60 Vbeta primers (plus 13 Jbeta primers). Clones were sequenced by immunoSEQ multiplex PCR, and TCRdb holds only the in-frame ones, with some missing. Of 250,000 to 350,000 clones listed, about 90% are singletons. The sequencing sample was made of PBMCs. This clonotype was sampled from a woman under 30 in good health and CMV-seronegative. The rearrangement joins TRBV6-1 to TRBJ2-7, with D hard to call. The CDR3 protein is CASSMTGSYEQYF. The CDR3 DNA is TGTGCCAGCAGTATGACTGGCTCCTACGAGCAGTACTTC.